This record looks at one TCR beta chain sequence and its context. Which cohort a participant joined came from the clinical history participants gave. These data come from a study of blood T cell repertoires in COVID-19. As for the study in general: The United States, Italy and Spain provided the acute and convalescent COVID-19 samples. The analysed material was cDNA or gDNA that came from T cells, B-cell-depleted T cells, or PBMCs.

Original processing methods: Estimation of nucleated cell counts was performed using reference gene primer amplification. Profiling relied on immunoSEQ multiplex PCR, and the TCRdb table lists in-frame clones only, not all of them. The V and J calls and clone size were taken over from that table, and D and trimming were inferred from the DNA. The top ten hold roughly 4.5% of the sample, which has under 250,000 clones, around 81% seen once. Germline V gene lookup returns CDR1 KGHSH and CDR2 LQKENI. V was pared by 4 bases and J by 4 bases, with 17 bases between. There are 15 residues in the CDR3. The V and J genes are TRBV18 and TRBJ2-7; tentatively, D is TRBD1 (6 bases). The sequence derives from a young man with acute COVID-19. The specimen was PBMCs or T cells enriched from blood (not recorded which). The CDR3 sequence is CASSRYRERKYEQYF. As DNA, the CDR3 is TGTGCCAGCTCACGGTACAGGGAGCGCAAGTACGAGCAGTACTTC.